Below are 9 T cell receptor beta chains sequenced from a single sample in a study of shared clonotypes between healthy human individuals (dated by TCRdb to 2018 to 2020). Preparation of the library involved the immunoSEQ multiplex PCR assay. In TCRdb, the immuneACCESS table is reduced to in-frame sequences with V and J assigned. These tables do not hold every clone; where another copy was compared, an unresolved V gene accounts for under half, and the others remain unexplained. The sample profile shows under 1,100,000 clones; more than 65% of them were found once. The top ten clonotypes cover about 1.5% of the sample. Input material: memory CD4+ T cells sorted from blood. The cell subset or site label for this specimen denotes: CD45RA-negative fraction. All receptors come from a man in his late teens or twenties in good health.

The chain links TRBV25-1 to TRBJ1-2, with D maybe TRBD1 (6 bases). Per the germline V gene, CDR1 is MGHDK and CDR2 is SYGVNS. The V end was cut by 1 base, the J end by 6 bases, with 21 bases between. The CDR3 has 17 amino acids. The CDR3 nucleotides are TGTGCCAGCAGTGAATTAAGGTCGAGCGGGACACTCGATGGCTACACCTTC. This codes for CASSELRSSGTLDGYTF.

The gene calls are TRBV28 and TRBJ2-3; D is undetermined. With 5 bases removed from V and 2 bases from J, the gap between germline ends came to 5 bases. The V gene's germline CDR1 is MDHEN and CDR2 SYDVKM. The CDR3 extends over 12 amino acids. The CDR3 loop reads CASSTTTDTQYF. The CDR3 DNA reads as TGTGCCAGCAGTACCACCACAGATACGCAGTATTTT.

V and J are TRBV9 and TRBJ2-1; D gene uncertain. CDR1 is SGDLS, CDR2 YYNGEE, per germline. This CDR3 spans 12 amino acids. V shed 3 bases and J shed 5 bases, with 6 bases lying between them. The CDR3 loop reads CASSGGNNEQFF. In DNA form, the CDR3 reads TGTGCCAGCAGCGGAGGCAACAATGAGCAGTTCTTC.

This clone turned up a few times. This chain connects TRBV27 to TRBJ2-7; 9 bases are shared with TRBD1. Per the germline V gene, CDR1 is MNHEY and CDR2 is SMNVEV (reference sequence). Trimming cost V 6 bases and J 2 bases; bases outside gene matches: 8. The CDR3 sequence is 15 residues long. CDR3: CASSRGQGRTYEQYF. CDR3 nucleotide sequence: TGTGCCAGCAGCCGTGGACAGGGGAGGACCTACGAGCAGTACTTC.

The CDR3 nucleotides are TGCGCCAGCAGCCAACAGGGGGGGGCCTCCCAAGAGACCCAGTACTTC. This gives the protein CASSQQGGASQETQYF. V usage is TRBV4-1 and J usage is TRBJ2-5; D may match TRBD1 or TRBD2 (7 bases each). The CDR3 contains 16 residues. In germline, CDR1 is MGHRA, CDR2 YSYEKL. V shed 2 bases and J shed 1 base, with 14 bases lying between them.

The chain has TRBV7-2 and TRBJ1-6, with a possible D match to TRBD1 (5 bases). Germline V gene data show CDR1 as SGHTA and CDR2 as FQGNSA. V was pared by 5 bases and J by 14 bases, with 16 bases between. The CDR3 is 13 residues long. This CDR3 reads CASSPTQGLTLHF. Here the CDR3 DNA reads TGTGCCAGCAGCCCGACCCAGGGACTCACCCTCCACTTT.

V gene TRBV7-6 combines with J gene TRBJ1-1; D perhaps matches TRBD1 (6 bases). The V and J ends lost 5 bases and 4 bases respectively, with 20 bases between them. CDR3 length: 16 residues. Germline assignment: CDR1 SGHVS and CDR2 FNYEAQ. CDR3 sequence reads: CASSPRFGGGSTEAFF. Here the CDR3 DNA reads TGTGCCAGCAGCCCGCGGTTCGGAGGGGGATCCACTGAAGCTTTCTTT.

V usage is TRBV6-1 and J usage is TRBJ1-5; TRBD1 aligns across 10 bases. Trimming cost V 5 bases and J 4 bases; bases outside gene matches: 5. Germline V gives CDR1 MNHNS, CDR2 SASEGT. This CDR3 region has 15 residues. The DNA of the CDR3 is TGTGCCAGCAGTACCGGGACAGGGGCTAATCAGCCCCAGCATTTT. Translation gives CASSTGTGANQPQHF.

The V call is TRBV28, the J call TRBJ2-3; D is possibly TRBD1 or TRBD2 (6 bases each). The CDR3 consists of 12 residues. V lost 7 bases and J 4 bases, leaving 9 bases between the germline ends. Germline CDR1 reads MDHEN; CDR2 reads SYDVKM. DNA of the CDR3: TGTGCCAGCACCGGGGGCCCAGATACGCAGTATTTT. It yields the protein CASTGGPDTQYF. The whole variable domain, remainder taken from reference TRBV28 and TRBJ2-3, is DVKVTQSSRYLVKRTGEKVFLECVQDMDHENMFWYRQDPGLGLRLIYFSYDVKMKEKGDIPEGYSVSREKKERFSLILESASTNQTSMYLCASTGGPDTQYFGPGTRLTVL.